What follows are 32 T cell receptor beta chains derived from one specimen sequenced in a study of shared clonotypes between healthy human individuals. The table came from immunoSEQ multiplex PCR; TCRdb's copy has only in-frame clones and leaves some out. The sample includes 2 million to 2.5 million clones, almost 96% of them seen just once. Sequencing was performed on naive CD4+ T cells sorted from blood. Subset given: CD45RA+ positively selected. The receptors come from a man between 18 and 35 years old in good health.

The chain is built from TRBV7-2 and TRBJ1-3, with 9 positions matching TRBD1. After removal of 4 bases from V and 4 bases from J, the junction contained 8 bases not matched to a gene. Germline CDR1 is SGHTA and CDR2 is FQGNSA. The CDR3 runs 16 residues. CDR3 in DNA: TGTGCCAGCAGCTCCAAAACAGGGGGCAACGGAAACACCATATATTTT. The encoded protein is CASSSKTGGNGNTIYF. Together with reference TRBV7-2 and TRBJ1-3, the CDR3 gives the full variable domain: GAGVSQSPSNKVTEKGKDVELRCDPISGHTALYWYRQSLGQGLEFLIYFQGNSAPDKSGLPSDRFSAERTGGSVSTLTIQRTQQEDSAVYLCASSSKTGGNGNTIYFGEGSWLTVV.

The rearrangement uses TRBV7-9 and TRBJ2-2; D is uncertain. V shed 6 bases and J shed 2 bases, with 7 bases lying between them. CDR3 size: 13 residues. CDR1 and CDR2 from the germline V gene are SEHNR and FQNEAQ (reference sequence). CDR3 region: CASRPDNTGELFF. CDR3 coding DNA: TGTGCCAGCAGACCGGACAACACCGGGGAGCTGTTTTTT.

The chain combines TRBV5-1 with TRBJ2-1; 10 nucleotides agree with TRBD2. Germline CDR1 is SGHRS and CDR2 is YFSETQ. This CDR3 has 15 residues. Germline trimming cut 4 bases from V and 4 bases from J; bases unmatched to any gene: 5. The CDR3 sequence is CASSIAGGPYNEQFF. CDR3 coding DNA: TGCGCCAGCAGCATAGCGGGAGGTCCTTACAATGAGCAGTTCTTC. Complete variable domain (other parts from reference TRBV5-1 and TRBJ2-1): KAGVTQTPRYLIKTRGQQVTLSCSPISGHRSVSWYQQTPGQGLQFLFEYFSETQRNKGNFPGRFSGRQFSNSRSEMNVSTLELGDSALYLCASSIAGGPYNEQFFGPGTRLTVL.

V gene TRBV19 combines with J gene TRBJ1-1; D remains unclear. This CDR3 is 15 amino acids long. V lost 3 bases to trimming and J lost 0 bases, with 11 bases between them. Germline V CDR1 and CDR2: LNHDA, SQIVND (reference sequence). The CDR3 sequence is CASSIEVALNTEAFF. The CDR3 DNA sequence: TGTGCCAGTAGTATCGAGGTGGCCCTGAACACTGAAGCTTTCTTT.

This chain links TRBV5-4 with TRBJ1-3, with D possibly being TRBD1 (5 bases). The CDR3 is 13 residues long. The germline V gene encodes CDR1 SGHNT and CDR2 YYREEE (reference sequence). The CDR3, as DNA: TGTGAATACAGAAGATGGGGCGGAAACACCATATATTTT. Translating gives CEYRRWGGNTIYF.

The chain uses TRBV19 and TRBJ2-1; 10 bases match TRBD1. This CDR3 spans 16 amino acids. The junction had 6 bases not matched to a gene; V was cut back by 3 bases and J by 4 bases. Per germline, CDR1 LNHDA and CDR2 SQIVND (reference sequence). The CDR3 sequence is CASSIGTGVLYNEQFF. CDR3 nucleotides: TGTGCCAGTAGTATTGGGACAGGGGTTTTATACAATGAGCAGTTCTTC. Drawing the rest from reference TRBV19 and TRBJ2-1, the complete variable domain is DGGITQSPKYLFRKEGQNVTLSCEQNLNHDAMYWYRQDPGQGLRLIYYSQIVNDFQKGDIAEGYSVSREKKESFPLTVTSAQKNPTAFYLCASSIGTGVLYNEQFFGPGTRLTVL.

In DNA, the CDR3 is TGTGCCAGCAGTTACCCGATTAACCAGCGGGATTACGATGAGCAGTTCTTC. Amino acid sequence: CASSYPINQRDYDEQFF. The chain joins TRBV6-7 to TRBJ2-1, with 7 bases matching TRBD2. TRBV6-7 is reported as an ORF; its role is uncertain. J gave up 8 bases and V 2 bases, and 15 bases lay outside the gene matches. This CDR3 is 17 amino acids long.

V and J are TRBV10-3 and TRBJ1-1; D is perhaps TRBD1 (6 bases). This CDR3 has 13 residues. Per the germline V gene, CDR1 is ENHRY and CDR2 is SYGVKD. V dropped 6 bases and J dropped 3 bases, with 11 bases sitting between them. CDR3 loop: CAIRQGTDTEAFF. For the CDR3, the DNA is TGTGCCATCAGACAGGGAACCGACACTGAAGCTTTCTTT.

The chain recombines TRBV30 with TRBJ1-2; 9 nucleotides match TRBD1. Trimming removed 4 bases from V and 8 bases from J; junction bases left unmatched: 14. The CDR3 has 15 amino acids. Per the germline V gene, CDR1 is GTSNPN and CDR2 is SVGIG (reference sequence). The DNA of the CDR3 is TGTGCCTGGATCCAGATCCACACAGGGGGCCAAGGCTACACCTTC. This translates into CAWIQIHTGGQGYTF.

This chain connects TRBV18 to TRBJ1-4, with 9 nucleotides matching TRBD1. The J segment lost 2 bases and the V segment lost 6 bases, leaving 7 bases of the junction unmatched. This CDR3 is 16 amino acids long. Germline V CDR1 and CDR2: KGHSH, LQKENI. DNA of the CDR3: TGTGCCAGCTCGCGCACCGGGACAGGGACTAATGAAAAACTGTTTTTT. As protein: CASSRTGTGTNEKLFF.

The CDR3 DNA sequence: TGTGCCAGCAGCTTTACGGCTAGCACAGATACGCAGTATTTT. Residues: CASSFTASTDTQYF. The chain couples TRBV11-2 to TRBJ2-3, with D unclear. The CDR3 sequence is 14 residues long. Germline values: CDR1 SGHAT, CDR2 FQNNGV. The germline V and J ends were trimmed by 3 bases and 0 bases, with 7 bases remaining between them.

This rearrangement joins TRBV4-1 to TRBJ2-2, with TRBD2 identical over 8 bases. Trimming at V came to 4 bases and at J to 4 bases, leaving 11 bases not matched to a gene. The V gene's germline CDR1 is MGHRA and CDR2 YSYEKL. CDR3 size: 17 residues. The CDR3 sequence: CASSRSMGLGITGELFF. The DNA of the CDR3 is TGCGCCAGCAGCCGATCCATGGGACTAGGTATCACCGGGGAGCTGTTTTTT.

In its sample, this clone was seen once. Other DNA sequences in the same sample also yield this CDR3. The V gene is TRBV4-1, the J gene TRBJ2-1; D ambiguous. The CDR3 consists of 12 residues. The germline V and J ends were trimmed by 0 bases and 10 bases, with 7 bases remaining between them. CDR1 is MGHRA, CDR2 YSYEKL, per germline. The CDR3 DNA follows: TGCGCCAGCAGCCAAGAGGTAGGAGAGCAGTTCTTC. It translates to CASSQEVGEQFF.

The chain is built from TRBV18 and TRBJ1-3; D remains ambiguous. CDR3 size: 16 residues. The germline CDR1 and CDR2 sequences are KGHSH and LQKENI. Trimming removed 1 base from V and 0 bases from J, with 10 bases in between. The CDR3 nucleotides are TGTGCCAGCTCACCACTCGACGTCCTCTCTGGAAACACCATATATTTT. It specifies CASSPLDVLSGNTIYF.

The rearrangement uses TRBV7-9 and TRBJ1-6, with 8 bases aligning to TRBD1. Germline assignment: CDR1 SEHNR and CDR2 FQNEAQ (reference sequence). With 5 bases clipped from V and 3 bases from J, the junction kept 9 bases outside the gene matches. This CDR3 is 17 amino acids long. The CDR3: CASSLGQGESYNSPLHF. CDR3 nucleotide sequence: TGTGCCAGCAGCCTTGGACAGGGTGAAAGCTATAATTCACCCCTCCACTTT. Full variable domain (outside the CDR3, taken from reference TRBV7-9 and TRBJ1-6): DTGVSQNPRHKITKRGQNVTFRCDPISEHNRLYWYRQTLGQGPEFLTYFQNEAQLEKSRLLSDRFSAERPKGSFSTLEIQRTEQGDSAMYLCASSLGQGESYNSPLHFGNGTRLTVT.

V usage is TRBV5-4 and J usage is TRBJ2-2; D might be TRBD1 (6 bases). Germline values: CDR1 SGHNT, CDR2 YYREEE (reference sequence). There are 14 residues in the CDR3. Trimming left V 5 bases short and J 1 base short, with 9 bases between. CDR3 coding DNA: TGTGCCAGCAGATGGGACATGAACACCGGGGAGCTGTTTTTT. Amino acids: CASRWDMNTGELFF.

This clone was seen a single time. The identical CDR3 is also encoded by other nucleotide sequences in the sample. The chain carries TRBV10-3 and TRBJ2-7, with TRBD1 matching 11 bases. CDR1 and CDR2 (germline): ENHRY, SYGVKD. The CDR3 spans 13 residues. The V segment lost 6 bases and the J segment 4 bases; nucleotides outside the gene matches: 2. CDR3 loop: CAIRGTGGYEQYF. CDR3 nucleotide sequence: TGTGCCATCAGGGGGACAGGGGGTTACGAGCAGTACTTC.

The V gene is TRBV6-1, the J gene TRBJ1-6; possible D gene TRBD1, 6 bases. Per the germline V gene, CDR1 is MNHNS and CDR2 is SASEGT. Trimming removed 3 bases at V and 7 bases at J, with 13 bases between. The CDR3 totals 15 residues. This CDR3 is CASSESGGQNSPLHF. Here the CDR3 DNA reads TGTGCCAGCAGTGAGTCTGGGGGGCAGAATTCACCCCTCCACTTT.

CDR3 residues: CASSLLPGTSGQETQYF. The CDR3 nucleotides are TGTGCCAGCAGTTTATTGCCCGGGACTAGCGGCCAAGAGACCCAGTACTTC. V usage is TRBV27 and J usage is TRBJ2-5; 11 nucleotides agree with TRBD2. The V gene's germline CDR1 is MNHEY and CDR2 SMNVEV (reference sequence). This CDR3 has 17 amino acids. Losses at the gene ends were 1 base for V and 1 base for J; bases not matched to a gene: 5.

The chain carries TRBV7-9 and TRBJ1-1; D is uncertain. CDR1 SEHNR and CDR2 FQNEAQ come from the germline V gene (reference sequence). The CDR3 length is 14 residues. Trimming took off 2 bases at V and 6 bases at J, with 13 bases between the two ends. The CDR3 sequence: CASSLTSLLAEAFF. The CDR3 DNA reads TGTGCCAGCAGCTTAACCAGTCTGTTGGCTGAAGCTTTCTTT.

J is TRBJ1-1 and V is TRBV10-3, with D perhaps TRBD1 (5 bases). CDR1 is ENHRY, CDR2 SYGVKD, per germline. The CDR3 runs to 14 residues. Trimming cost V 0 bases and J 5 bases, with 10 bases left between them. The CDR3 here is CAISESAGTTEAFF. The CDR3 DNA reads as TGTGCCATCAGTGAGTCGGCTGGGACGACTGAAGCTTTCTTT.

CDR3 sequence reads: CASRNRSRNEQFF. The CDR3 DNA sequence: TGTGCCAGTAGAAACCGTAGCCGGAATGAGCAGTTCTTC. The gene calls are TRBV19 and TRBJ2-1; D not resolved. CDR1 and CDR2 from the germline V gene are LNHDA and SQIVND (reference sequence). This CDR3 has 13 residues. V lost 6 bases to trimming and J lost 7 bases, with 13 bases between them.

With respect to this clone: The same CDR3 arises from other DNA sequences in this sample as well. The CDR3 DNA reads TGTGCCAGCAGCCTAGGGCTAGCGGAAGAGACCCAGTACTTC. Its translation is CASSLGLAEETQYF. V gene TRBV9 combines with J gene TRBJ2-5; 7 positions agree with TRBD2. The CDR3 length is 14 residues. Looked up from germline, CDR1 is SGDLS and CDR2 is YYNGEE. V shed 4 bases, J shed 3 bases, and the junction held 6 bases outside the gene matches.

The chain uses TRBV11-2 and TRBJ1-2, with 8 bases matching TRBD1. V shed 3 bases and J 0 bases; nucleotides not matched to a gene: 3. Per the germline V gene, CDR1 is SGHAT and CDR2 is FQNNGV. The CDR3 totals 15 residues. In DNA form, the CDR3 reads TGTGCCAGCAGCTTGTTGACAGGGGCTAACTATGGCTACACCTTC. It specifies CASSLLTGANYGYTF. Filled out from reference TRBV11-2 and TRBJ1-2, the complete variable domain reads EAGVAQSPRYKIIEKRQSVAFWCNPISGHATLYWYQQILGQGPKLLIQFQNNGVVDDSQLPKDRFSAERLKGVDSTLKIQPAKLEDSAVYLCASSLLTGANYGYTFGSGTRLTVV.

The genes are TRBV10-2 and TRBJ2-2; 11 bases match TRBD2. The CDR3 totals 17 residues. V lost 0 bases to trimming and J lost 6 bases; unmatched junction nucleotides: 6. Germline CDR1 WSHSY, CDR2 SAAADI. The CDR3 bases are TGCGCCAGCAGTGAGTCGCGGGTAGCGGGAGGGCCCGGGGAGCTGTTTTTT. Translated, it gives CASSESRVAGGPGELFF.

Written as DNA, the CDR3 is TGTGCCAGTAGTACCGGACAGGGACCTTCTGAAGCTTTCTTT. It is translated as CASSTGQGPSEAFF. The rearrangement links TRBV19 to TRBJ1-1; 8 bases line up with TRBD1. With V trimmed by 4 bases and J by 6 bases, 7 bases remained unmatched. The germline gives CDR1 LNHDA, CDR2 SQIVND (reference sequence). CDR3 size: 14 residues.

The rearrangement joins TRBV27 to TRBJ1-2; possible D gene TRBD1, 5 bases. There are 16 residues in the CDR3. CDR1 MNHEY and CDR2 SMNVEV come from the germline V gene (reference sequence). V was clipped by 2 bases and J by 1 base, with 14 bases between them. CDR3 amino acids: CASSLGAGSLNYGYTF. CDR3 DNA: TGTGCCAGCAGTTTAGGGGCGGGCAGCCTTAACTATGGCTACACCTTC.

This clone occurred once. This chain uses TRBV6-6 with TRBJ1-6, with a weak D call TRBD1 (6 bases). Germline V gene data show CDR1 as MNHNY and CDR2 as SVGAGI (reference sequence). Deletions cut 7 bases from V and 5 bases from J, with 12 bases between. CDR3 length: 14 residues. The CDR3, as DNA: TGTGCCAGCACCCGGGACACCGATAATTCACCCCTCCACTTT. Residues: CASTRDTDNSPLHF.

Here the CDR3 reads CASSLPRGPLNEQYF. CDR3 nucleotide sequence: TGCGCCAGCAGCTTGCCCAGGGGGCCCCTTAACGAGCAGTACTTC. The rearrangement links TRBV5-1 to TRBJ2-7, with 8 bases matching TRBD1. Trimming took 1 base from V and 5 from J; bases not matched to a gene: 8. The CDR3 runs to 15 residues. CDR1 SGHRS and CDR2 YFSETQ come from the germline V gene.

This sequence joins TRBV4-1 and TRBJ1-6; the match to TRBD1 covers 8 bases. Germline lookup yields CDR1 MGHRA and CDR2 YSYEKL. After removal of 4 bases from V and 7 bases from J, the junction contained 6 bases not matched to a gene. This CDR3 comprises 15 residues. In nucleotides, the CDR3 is TGCGCCAGCAGCCGCATAACAGGGGGGAATTCACCCCTCCACTTT. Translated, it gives CASSRITGGNSPLHF.

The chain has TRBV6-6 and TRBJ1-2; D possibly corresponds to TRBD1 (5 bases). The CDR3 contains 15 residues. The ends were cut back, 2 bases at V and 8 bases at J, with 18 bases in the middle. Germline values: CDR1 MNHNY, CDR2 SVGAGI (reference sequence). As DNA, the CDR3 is TGTGCCAGCAGTTACACATCCGGGACCCTGACGGGCTACACCTTC. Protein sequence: CASSYTSGTLTGYTF.

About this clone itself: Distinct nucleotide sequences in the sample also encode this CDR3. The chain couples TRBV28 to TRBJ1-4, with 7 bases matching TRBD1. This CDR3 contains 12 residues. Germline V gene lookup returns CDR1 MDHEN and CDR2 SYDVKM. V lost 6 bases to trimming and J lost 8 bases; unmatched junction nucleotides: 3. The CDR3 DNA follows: TGTGCCAGCAGCCAACAGGGGGAAAAACTGTTTTTT. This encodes CASSQQGEKLFF.